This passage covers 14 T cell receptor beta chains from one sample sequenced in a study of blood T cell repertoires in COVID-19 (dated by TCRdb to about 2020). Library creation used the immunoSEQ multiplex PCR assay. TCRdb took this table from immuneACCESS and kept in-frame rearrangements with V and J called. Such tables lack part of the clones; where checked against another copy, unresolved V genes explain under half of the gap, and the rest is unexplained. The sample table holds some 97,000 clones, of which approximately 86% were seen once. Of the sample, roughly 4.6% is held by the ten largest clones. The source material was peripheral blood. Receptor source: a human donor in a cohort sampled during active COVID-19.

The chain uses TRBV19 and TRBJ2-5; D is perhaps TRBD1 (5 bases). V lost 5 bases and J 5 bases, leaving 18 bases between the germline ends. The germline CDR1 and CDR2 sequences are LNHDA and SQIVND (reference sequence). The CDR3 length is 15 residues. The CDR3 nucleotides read TGTGCCAGTAGTCCGAGGACACTACTGGGGGAGACCCAGTACTTC. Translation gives CASSPRTLLGETQYF. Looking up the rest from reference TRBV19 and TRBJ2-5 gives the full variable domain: DGGITQSPKYLFRKEGQNVTLSCEQNLNHDAMYWYRQDPGQGLRLIYYSQIVNDFQKGDIAEGYSVSREKKESFPLTVTSAQKNPTAFYLCASSPRTLLGETQYFGPGTRLLVL.

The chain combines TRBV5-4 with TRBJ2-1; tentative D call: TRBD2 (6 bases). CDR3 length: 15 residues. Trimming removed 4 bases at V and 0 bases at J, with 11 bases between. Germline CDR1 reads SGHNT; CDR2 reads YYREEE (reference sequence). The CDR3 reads CASSGRGSSYNEQFF. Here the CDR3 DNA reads TGTGCCAGCAGCGGGCGGGGAAGCTCCTACAATGAGCAGTTCTTC.

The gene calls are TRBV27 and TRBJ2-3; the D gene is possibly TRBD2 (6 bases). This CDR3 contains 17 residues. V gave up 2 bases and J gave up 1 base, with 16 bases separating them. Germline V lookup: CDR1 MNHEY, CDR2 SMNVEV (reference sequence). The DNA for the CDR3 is TGTGCCAGCAGTTTAAAATTGGGACTTCCGCGCACAGATACGCAGTATTTT. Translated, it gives CASSLKLGLPRTDTQYF.

CDR3 sequence (DNA): TGTGCCAGTAGTACCGGGGTCATTGGTTCACCCCTCCACTTT. Protein sequence: CASSTGVIGSPLHF. V and J are TRBV19 and TRBJ1-6; D is ambiguous. From germline, CDR1 is LNHDA and CDR2 SQIVND (reference sequence). V was cut by 4 bases and J by 9 bases, with 13 bases left in between. There are 14 residues in the CDR3. Combining the CDR3 with reference TRBV19 and TRBJ1-6 gives the whole variable domain DGGITQSPKYLFRKEGQNVTLSCEQNLNHDAMYWYRQDPGQGLRLIYYSQIVNDFQKGDIAEGYSVSREKKESFPLTVTSAQKNPTAFYLCASSTGVIGSPLHFGNGTRLTVT.

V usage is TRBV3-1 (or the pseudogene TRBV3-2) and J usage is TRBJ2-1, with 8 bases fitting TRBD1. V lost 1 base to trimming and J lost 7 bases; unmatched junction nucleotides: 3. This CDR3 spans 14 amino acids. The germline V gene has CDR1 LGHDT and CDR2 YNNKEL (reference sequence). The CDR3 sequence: CASSQVNRGNEQFF. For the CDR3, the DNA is TGTGCCAGCAGCCAAGTAAACAGGGGGAATGAGCAGTTCTTC.

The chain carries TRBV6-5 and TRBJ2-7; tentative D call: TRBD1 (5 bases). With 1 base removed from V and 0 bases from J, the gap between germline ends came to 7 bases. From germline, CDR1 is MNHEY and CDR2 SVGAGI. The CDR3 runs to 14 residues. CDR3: CASSYYRSSYEQYF. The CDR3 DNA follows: TGTGCCAGCAGTTACTACAGGAGCTCCTACGAGCAGTACTTC.

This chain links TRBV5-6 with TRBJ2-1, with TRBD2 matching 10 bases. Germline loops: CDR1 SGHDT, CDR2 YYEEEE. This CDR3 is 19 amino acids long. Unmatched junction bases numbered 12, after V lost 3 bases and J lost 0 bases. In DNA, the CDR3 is TGTGCCAGCAGCTCCAGACTAGCGGGTGGCCCAAGCTCCTACAATGAGCAGTTCTTC. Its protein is CASSSRLAGGPSSYNEQFF.

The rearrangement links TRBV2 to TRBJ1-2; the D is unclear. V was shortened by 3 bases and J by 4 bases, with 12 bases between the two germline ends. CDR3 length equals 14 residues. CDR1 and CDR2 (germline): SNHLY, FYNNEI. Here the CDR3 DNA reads TGTGCCAGCAGTGAGGTGGAGGGCGTCTATGGCTACACCTTC. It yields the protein CASSEVEGVYGYTF.

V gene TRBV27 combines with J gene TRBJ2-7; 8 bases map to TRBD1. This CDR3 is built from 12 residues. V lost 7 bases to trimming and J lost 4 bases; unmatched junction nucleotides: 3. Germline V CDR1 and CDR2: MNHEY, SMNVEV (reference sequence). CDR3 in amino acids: CASTGTGYEQYF. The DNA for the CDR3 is TGTGCCAGCACCGGGACAGGTTACGAGCAGTACTTC.

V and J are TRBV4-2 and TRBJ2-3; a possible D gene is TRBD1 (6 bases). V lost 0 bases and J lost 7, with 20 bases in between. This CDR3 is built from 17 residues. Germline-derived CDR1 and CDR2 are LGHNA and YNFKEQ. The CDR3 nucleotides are TGTGCCAGCAGCCAAGATCCGGCAGGGGAAAGGTCAAATACGCAGTATTTT. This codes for CASSQDPAGERSNTQYF.

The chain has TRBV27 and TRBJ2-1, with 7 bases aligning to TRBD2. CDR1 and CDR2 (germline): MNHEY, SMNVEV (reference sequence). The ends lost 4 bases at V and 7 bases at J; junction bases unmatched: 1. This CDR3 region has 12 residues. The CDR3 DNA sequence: TGTGCCAGCAGTTGGGGGGGAAATGAGCAGTTCTTC. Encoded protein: CASSWGGNEQFF.

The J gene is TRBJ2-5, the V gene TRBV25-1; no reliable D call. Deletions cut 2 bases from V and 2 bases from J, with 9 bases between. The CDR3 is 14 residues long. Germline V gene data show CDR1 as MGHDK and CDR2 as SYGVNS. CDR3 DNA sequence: TGTGCCAGCAGTGAACAAGGCGGACAAGAGACCCAGTACTTC. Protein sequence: CASSEQGGQETQYF.

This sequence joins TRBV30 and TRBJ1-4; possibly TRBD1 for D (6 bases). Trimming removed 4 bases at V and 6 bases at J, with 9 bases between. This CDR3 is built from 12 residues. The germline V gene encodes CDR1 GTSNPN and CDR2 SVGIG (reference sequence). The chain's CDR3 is CAWTGADEKLFF. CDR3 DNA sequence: TGTGCCTGGACAGGGGCCGATGAAAAACTGTTTTTT.

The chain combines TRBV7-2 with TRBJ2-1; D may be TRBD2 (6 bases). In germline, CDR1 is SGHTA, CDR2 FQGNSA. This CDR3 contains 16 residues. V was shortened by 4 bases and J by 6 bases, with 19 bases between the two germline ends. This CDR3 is CASSSPGLGRPNEQFF. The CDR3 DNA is TGTGCCAGCAGCTCCCCGGGGCTCGGGAGACCCAATGAGCAGTTCTTC.